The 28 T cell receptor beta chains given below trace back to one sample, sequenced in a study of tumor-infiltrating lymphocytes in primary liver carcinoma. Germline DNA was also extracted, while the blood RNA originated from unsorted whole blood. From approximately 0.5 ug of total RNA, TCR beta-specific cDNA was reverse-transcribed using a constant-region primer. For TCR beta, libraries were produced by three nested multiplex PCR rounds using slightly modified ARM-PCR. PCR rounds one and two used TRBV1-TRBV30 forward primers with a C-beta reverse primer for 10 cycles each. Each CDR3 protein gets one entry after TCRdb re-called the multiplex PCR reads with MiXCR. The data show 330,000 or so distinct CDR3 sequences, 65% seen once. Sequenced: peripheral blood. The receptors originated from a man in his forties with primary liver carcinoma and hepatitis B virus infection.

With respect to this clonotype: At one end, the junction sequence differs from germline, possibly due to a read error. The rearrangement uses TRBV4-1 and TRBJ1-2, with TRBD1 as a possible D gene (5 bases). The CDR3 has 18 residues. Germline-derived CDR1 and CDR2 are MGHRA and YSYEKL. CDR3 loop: CDSSQEMQGLWQNYGYTF. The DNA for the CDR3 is TGCGACAGCAGCCAAGAGATGCAGGGCCTGTGGCAAAACTATGGCTACACCTTC.

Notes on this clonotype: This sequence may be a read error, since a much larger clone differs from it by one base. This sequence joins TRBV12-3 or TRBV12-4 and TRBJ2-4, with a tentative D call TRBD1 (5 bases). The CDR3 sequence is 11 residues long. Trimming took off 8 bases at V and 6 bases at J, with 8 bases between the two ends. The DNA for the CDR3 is TGTGCCAGCGCCCAGGGAAACATTCAGTACTTC. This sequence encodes CASAQGNIQYF.

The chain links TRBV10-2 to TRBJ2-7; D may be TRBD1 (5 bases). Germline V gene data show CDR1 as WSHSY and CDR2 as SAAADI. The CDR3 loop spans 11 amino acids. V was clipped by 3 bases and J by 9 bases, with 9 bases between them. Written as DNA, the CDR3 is TGCGCCAGCAGTGAAGTCAGGGTGCAGTACTTC. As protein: CASSEVRVQYF.

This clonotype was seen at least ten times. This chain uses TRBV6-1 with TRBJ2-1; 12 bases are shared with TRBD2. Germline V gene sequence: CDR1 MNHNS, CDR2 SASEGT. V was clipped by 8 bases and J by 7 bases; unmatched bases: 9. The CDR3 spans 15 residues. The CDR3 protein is CASRPTSGSPNEQFF. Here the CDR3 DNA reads TGTGCCAGCCGACCGACTAGCGGGAGCCCAAATGAGCAGTTCTTC.

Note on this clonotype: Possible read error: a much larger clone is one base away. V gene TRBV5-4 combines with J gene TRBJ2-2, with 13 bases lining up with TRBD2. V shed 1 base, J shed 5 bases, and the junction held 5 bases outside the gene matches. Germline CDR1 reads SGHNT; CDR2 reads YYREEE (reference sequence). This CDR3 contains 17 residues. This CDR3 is CASSLTPGLAGTGELFF. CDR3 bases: TGTGCCAGCAGCTTGACCCCGGGACTAGCGGGGACCGGGGAGCTGTTTTTT.

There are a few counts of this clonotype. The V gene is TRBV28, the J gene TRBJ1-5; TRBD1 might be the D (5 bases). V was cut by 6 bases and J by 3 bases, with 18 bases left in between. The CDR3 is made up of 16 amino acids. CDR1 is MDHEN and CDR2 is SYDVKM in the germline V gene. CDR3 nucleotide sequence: TGTGCCAGCAGCTTCTCCATCCGGGGCCTCAATCAGCCCCAGCATTTT. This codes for CASSFSIRGLNQPQHF.

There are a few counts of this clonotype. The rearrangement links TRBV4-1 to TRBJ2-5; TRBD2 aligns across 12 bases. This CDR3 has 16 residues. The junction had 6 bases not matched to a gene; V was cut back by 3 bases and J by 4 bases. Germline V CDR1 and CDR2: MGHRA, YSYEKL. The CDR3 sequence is CASSQGRTSGTETQYF. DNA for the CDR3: TGCGCCAGCAGCCAGGGGAGGACTAGCGGGACAGAGACCCAGTACTTC.

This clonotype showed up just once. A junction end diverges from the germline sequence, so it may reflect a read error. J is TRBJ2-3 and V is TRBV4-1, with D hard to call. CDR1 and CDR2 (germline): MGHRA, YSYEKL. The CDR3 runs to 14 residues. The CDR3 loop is CANSQGPGTDTQYF. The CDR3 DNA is TGCGCCAACAGCCAAGGTCCGGGCACAGATACGCAGTATTTT.

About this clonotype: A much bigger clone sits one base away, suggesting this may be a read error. The CDR3 here is CASTYSYYGYTF. CDR3 DNA sequence: TGTGCCAGCACTTACAGTTATTATGGCTACACCTTC. This sequence joins TRBV28 and TRBJ1-2; no definite D call. This CDR3 comprises 12 residues. Trimming stripped 7 bases from V and 5 bases from J, with 11 bases between. Germline assignment: CDR1 MDHEN and CDR2 SYDVKM.

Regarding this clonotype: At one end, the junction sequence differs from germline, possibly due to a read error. The CDR3 bases are TGTGCCGGCAGCCTGGACGTCATTGGGGAGTTGTTTTTT. Protein: CAGSLDVIGELFF. The chain employs TRBV5-6 and TRBJ2-2; possible D gene TRBD2, 5 bases. The CDR3 is 13 residues long. Germline CDR1 SGHDT, CDR2 YYEEEE.

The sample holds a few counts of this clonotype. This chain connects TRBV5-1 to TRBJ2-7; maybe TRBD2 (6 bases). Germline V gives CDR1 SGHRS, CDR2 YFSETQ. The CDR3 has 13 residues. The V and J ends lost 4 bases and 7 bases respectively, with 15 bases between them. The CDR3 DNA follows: TGCGCCAGCAGCCCGACTCTAGCGAGGGAGCAGTACTTC. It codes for CASSPTLAREQYF.

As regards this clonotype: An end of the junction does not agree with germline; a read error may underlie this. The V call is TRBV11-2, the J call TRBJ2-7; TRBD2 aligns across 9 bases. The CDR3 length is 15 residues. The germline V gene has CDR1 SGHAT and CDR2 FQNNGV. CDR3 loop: CTSNKLAGDMDKQYF. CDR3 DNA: TGTACCAGCAACAAACTAGCGGGTGACATGGACAAGCAGTACTTC.

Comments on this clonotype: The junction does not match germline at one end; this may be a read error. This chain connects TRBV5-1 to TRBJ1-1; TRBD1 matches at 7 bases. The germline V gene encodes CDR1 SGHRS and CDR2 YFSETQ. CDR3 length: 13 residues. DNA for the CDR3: TGCACCAGCAGCTGGACAGGCGGACCTGAAGCTTTCTTT. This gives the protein CTSSWTGGPEAFF.

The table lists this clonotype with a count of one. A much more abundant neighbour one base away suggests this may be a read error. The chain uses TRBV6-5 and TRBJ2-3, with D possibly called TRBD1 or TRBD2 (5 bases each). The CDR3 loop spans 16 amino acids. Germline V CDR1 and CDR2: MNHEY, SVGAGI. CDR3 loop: CVSSSRGGSSTDTQYF. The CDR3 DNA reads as TGTGTCAGCAGTTCCCGGGGCGGGTCTAGCACAGATACGCAGTATTTT.

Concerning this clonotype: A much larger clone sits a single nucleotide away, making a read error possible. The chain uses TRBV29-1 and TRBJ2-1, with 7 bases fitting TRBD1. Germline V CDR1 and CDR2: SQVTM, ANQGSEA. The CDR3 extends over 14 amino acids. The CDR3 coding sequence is TGCAGCGTTCCACGGGACAGCTCCTACAATGAGCAGCTCTTC. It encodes CSVPRDSSYNEQLF.

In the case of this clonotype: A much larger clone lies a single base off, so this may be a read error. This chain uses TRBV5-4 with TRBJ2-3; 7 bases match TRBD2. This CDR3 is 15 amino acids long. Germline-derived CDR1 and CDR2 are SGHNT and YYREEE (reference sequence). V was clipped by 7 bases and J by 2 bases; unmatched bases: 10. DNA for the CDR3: TGTGCCAGCGGCCCCCCGAGCGGGACCACAGATACGCAGTATTTT. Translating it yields CASGPPSGTTDTQYF.

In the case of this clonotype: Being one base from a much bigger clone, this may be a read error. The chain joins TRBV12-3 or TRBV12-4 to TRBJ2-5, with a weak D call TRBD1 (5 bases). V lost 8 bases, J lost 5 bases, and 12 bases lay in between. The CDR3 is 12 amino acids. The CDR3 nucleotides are TGTGCCAGCGGTTGGGGCAGGGAGACCCAGTACTTC. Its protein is CASGWGRETQYF.

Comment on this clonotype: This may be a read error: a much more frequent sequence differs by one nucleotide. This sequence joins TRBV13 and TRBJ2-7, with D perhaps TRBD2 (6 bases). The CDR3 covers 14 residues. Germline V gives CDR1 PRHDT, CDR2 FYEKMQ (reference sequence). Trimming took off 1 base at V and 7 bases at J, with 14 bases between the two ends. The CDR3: CASSLAGRNWEQYF. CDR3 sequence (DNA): TGTGCCAGCAGCTTAGCCGGGAGAAATTGGGAGCAGTACTTC.

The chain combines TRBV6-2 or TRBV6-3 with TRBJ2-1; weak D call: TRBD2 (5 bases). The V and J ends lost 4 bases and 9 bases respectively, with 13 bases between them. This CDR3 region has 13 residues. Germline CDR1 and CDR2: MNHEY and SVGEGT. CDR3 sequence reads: CASSFPLVTEQFF. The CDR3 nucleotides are TGTGCCAGCAGTTTCCCACTAGTGACTGAGCAGTTCTTC.

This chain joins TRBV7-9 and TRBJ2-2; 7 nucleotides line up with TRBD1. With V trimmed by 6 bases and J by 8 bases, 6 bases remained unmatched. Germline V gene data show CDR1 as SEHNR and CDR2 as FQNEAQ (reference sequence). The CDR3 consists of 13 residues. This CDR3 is CASSDRVAGELFF. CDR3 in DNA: TGTGCCAGCAGTGACAGGGTAGCGGGGGAGCTGTTTTTT. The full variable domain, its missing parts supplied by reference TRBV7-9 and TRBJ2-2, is DTGVSQNPRHKITKRGQNVTFRCDPISEHNRLYWYRQTLGQGPEFLTYFQNEAQLEKSRLLSDRFSAERPKGSFSTLEIQRTEQGDSAMYLCASSDRVAGELFFGEGSRLTVL.

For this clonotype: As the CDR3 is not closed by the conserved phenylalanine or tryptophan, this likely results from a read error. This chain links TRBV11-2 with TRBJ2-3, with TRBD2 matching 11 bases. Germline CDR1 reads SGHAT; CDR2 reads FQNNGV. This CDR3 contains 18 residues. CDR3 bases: TGTGCCGGCAGCTTAACCCTACTAGCGGGAGATCTCACAGATACGCAGTATGTT. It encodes CAGSLTLLAGDLTDTQYV.

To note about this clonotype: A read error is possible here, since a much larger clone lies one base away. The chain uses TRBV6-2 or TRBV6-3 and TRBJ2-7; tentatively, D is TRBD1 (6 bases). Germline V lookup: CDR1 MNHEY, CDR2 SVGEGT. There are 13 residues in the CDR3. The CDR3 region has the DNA TGTGACAGCGACACTCATCAGGGGCCCGAGCAGTACTTC. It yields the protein CDSDTHQGPEQYF.

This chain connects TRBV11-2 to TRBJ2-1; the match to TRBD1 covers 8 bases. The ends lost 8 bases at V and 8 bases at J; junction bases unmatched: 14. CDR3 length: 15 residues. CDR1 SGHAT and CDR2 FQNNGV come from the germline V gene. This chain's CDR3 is CASRSPGTGQYEQFF. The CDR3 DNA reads TGTGCCAGCCGCTCCCCCGGGACAGGACAATATGAGCAGTTCTTC. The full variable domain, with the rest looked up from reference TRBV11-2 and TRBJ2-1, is EAGVAQSPRYKIIEKRQSVAFWCNPISGHATLYWYQQILGQGPKLLIQFQNNGVVDDSQLPKDRFSAERLKGVDSTLKIQPAKLEDSAVYLCASRSPGTGQYEQFFGPGTRLTVL.

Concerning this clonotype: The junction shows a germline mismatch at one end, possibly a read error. The CDR3 region has the DNA TGTACCAGCAGTTCCAGGACTAGCGGGAGGATGCGAGCGGGATCATACGAGCAGTACTTC. This encodes CTSSSRTSGRMRAGSYEQYF. The chain is built from TRBV11-2 and TRBJ2-7; 14 nucleotides match TRBD2. Germline V lookup: CDR1 SGHAT, CDR2 FQNNGV. This CDR3 spans 20 amino acids.

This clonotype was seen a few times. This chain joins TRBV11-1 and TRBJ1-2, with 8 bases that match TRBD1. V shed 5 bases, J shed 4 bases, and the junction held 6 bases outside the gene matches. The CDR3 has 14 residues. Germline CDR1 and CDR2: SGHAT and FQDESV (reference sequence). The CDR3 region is CASSPGQGAYGYTF. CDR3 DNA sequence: TGTGCCAGCAGCCCTGGACAGGGTGCCTATGGCTACACCTTC.

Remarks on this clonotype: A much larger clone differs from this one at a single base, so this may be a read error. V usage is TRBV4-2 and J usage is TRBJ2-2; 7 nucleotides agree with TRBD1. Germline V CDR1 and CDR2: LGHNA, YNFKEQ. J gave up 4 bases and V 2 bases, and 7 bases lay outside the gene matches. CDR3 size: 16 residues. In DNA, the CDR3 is TGTGCCAGCAGCCAAACAGGGGCGTCAGGCACCGGGGAGCTGTTTTTT. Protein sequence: CASSQTGASGTGELFF.

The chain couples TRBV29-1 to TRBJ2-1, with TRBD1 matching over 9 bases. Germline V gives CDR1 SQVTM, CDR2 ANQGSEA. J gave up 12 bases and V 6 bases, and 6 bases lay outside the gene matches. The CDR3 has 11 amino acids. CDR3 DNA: TGCAGCGTCTGGACAGGGGATGGGCAGTTCTTC. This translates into CSVWTGDGQFF.

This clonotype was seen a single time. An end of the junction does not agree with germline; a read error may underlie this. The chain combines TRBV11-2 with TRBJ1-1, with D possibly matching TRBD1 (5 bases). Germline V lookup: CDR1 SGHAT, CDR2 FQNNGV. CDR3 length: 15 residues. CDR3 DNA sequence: TGTTCCAGCACCACAAACCACAGGCGAACTAATGAAGCTTTCTTT. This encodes CSSTTNHRRTNEAFF.